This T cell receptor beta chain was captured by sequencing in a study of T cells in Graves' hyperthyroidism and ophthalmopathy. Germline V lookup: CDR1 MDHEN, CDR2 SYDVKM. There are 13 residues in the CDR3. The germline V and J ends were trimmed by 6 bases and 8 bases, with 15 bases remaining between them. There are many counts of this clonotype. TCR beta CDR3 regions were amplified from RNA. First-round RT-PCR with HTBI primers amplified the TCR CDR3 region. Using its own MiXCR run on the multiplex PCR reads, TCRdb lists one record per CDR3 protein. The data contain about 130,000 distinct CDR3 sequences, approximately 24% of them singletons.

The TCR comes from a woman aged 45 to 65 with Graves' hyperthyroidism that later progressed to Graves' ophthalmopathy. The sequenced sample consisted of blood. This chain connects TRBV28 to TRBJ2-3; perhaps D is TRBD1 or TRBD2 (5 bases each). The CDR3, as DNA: TGTGCCAGCAGAGTGAGATTCGGGACTACGCAGTATTTT. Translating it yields CASRVRFGTTQYF.